A selection of T cell receptor beta chains follows, all from one sample in a study of a mutant IDH1 vaccine in newly diagnosed glioma. These TCRs are of unknown antigen specificity. Sequencing used immunoSEQ multiplex PCR; TCRdb keeps in-frame clones, though not all of them. The data hold some 71,000 clones, with more than 75% observed a single time. The sample in question was PBMCs, obtained from a glioma patient whose treatment included an IDH1 peptide vaccine. These receptors originate from a young man with glioma. Each CDR3 is given with its conserved first and last residue. The D gene is left open where the match is weak. Size tells how often a clone was seen (once, few, many) or the class of an expanded clone, and some rows leave it out.

j_gene: TRBJ2-7; abundance: -; len: 17; v_gene: TRBV9; d_gene: -; CDR3nt: TGTGCCAGCAGCCCCGGGGTAGTAGCGAAACCCACCTACGAGCAGTACTTC; CDR3aa: CASSPGVVAKPTYEQYF
j_gene: TRBJ2-5; abundance: -; len: 13; v_gene: TRBV5-1; d_gene: -; CDR3nt: TGCGCCAGCAGCTTGGTTCCCCCCGGGACCCAGTACTTC; CDR3aa: CASSLVPPGTQYF
j_gene: TRBJ2-1; abundance: -; len: 15; v_gene: TRBV11-2; d_gene: TRBD1; CDR3nt: TGTGCCAGCAGCCTCGGACAGGGATCCTACAATGAGCAGTTCTTC; CDR3aa: CASSLGQGSYNEQFF
j_gene: TRBJ1-1; abundance: once; len: 14; v_gene: TRBV5-5; d_gene: -; CDR3nt: TGTGCCAGCAGCAGGGACGTAAGGAACACTGAAGCTTTCTTT; CDR3aa: CASSRDVRNTEAFF
j_gene: TRBJ2-7; abundance: -; len: 14; v_gene: TRBV5-1; d_gene: TRBD1; CDR3nt: TGCGCCAGCAGCCTCCGGGACAGCCACTACGAGCAGTACTTC; CDR3aa: CASSLRDSHYEQYF
j_gene: TRBJ1-1; abundance: -; len: 15; v_gene: TRBV6-5; d_gene: -; CDR3nt: TGTGCCAGCAGTAAAAACCAGGGGAGGGGCACTGAAGCTTTCTTT; CDR3aa: CASSKNQGRGTEAFF
j_gene: TRBJ1-1; abundance: -; len: 13; v_gene: TRBV14; d_gene: -; CDR3nt: TGTGCCAGCAGCCAAAGTCTGGGAACTGAAGCTTTCTTT; CDR3aa: CASSQSLGTEAFF
j_gene: TRBJ2-7; abundance: -; len: 15; v_gene: TRBV10-3; d_gene: TRBD1; CDR3nt: TGTGCCATCAGGAACGTTCCGGGACAGGGGGCCGAGCAGTACTTC; CDR3aa: CAIRNVPGQGAEQYF
j_gene: TRBJ1-1; abundance: -; len: 14; v_gene: TRBV5-1; d_gene: -; CDR3nt: TGCGCCAGCAGCTTTGGCAGGGGCGACACTGAAGCTTTCTTT; CDR3aa: CASSFGRGDTEAFF
j_gene: TRBJ2-7; abundance: -; len: 14; v_gene: TRBV28; d_gene: TRBD2; CDR3nt: TGTGCCAGCAGTTTGCCTCGGGGGGGGCACGAGCAGTACTTC; CDR3aa: CASSLPRGGHEQYF
j_gene: TRBJ2-7; abundance: -; len: 14; v_gene: TRBV2; d_gene: -; CDR3nt: TGTGCCAGCAGCCCGGGGTCGGGTTCCTACGAGCAGTACTTC; CDR3aa: CASSPGSGSYEQYF
j_gene: TRBJ1-1; abundance: -; len: 15; v_gene: TRBV9; d_gene: TRBD1; CDR3nt: TGTGCCAGCAGCCAATTCGGGGACAGGAACACTGAAGCTTTCTTT; CDR3aa: CASSQFGDRNTEAFF
j_gene: TRBJ2-2; abundance: -; len: 17; v_gene: TRBV5-1; d_gene: -; CDR3nt: TGCGCCAGCAGCGTGGGACGGACCTGGGTCAACACCGGGGAGCTGTTTTTT; CDR3aa: CASSVGRTWVNTGELFF
j_gene: TRBJ2-5; abundance: -; len: 15; v_gene: TRBV4-1; d_gene: -; CDR3nt: TGCGCCAGCAGCCAAGATTCGCTAGCGCCTCGGACCCAGTACTTC; CDR3aa: CASSQDSLAPRTQYF
j_gene: TRBJ2-1; abundance: -; len: 13; v_gene: TRBV2; d_gene: -; CDR3nt: TGTGCCAGCAACCTAGCGAGGGGAAATGAGCAGTTCTTC; CDR3aa: CASNLARGNEQFF
j_gene: TRBJ1-4; abundance: -; len: 14; v_gene: TRBV2; d_gene: -; CDR3nt: TGTGCCAGCAGTGAACAGTGGTCTAATGAAAAACTGTTTTTT; CDR3aa: CASSEQWSNEKLFF
j_gene: TRBJ1-2; abundance: -; len: 14; v_gene: TRBV7-2; d_gene: -; CDR3nt: TGTGCCAGCAGCACCCGGACAGACAACTATGGCTACACCTTC; CDR3aa: CASSTRTDNYGYTF
j_gene: TRBJ1-5; abundance: -; len: 15; v_gene: TRBV30; d_gene: TRBD1; CDR3nt: TGTGCCTGGAGGACCACAGGGGCGATCAATCAGCCCCAGCATTTT; CDR3aa: CAWRTTGAINQPQHF
j_gene: TRBJ2-7; abundance: -; len: 12; v_gene: TRBV27; d_gene: -; CDR3nt: TGTGCCAGCAGTTTAGGAGGGTACGAGCAGTACTTC; CDR3aa: CASSLGGYEQYF
j_gene: TRBJ2-3; abundance: -; len: 16; v_gene: TRBV9; d_gene: TRBD2; CDR3nt: TGTGCCAGCAGCGTAGGTAGCGGGGGGGCCAGTGATACGCAGTATTTT; CDR3aa: CASSVGSGGASDTQYF
j_gene: TRBJ2-2; abundance: -; len: 17; v_gene: TRBV10-3; d_gene: -; CDR3nt: TGTGCCATCAGTGGGTTTAAGGTCTCCAGACTCACCGGGGAGCTGTTTTTT; CDR3aa: CAISGFKVSRLTGELFF
j_gene: TRBJ2-2; abundance: -; len: 16; v_gene: TRBV9; d_gene: -; CDR3nt: TGTGCCAGCAACGGACAGACCCAATGGAGGACCGGGGAGCTGTTTTTT; CDR3aa: CASNGQTQWRTGELFF
j_gene: TRBJ2-5; abundance: -; len: 14; v_gene: TRBV7-2; d_gene: -; CDR3nt: TGTGCCAGCAGCTTTCAAGGGGGCCAAGAGACCCAGTACTTC; CDR3aa: CASSFQGGQETQYF
j_gene: TRBJ2-1; abundance: -; len: 15; v_gene: TRBV4-3; d_gene: -; CDR3nt: TGCGCCAGCAGCCAAGAAAACCTCATCTCCAATGAGCAGTTCTTC; CDR3aa: CASSQENLISNEQFF
j_gene: TRBJ2-5; abundance: -; len: 15; v_gene: TRBV27; d_gene: TRBD2; CDR3nt: TGTGCCAGCAGTTTAGGGGGTAGCGGGGCGAAGACCCAGTACTTC; CDR3aa: CASSLGGSGAKTQYF
j_gene: TRBJ2-3; abundance: few; len: 11; v_gene: TRBV20-1; d_gene: TRBD2; CDR3nt: TGCAGTAGCGGGAGGCCAGATACGCAGTATTTT; CDR3aa: CSSGRPDTQYF
j_gene: TRBJ1-2; abundance: -; len: 11; v_gene: TRBV2; d_gene: -; CDR3nt: TGTGCCAGCAGTGAAAGTCATCTTTACACCTTC; CDR3aa: CASSESHLYTF
j_gene: TRBJ2-5; abundance: -; len: 13; v_gene: TRBV9; d_gene: -; CDR3nt: TGTGCCAGCAGCGTAGGTGGGGTTGAGACCCAGTACTTC; CDR3aa: CASSVGGVETQYF
j_gene: TRBJ2-5; abundance: -; len: 15; v_gene: TRBV5-1; d_gene: -; CDR3nt: TGCGCCAGCAGCTTGGCCAATAGGGCGCAAGAGACCCAGTACTTC; CDR3aa: CASSLANRAQETQYF
j_gene: TRBJ1-4; abundance: -; len: 13; v_gene: TRBV9; d_gene: -; CDR3nt: TGTGCCAGTAGCGTCGTACAGAATGAAAAACTGTTTTTT; CDR3aa: CASSVVQNEKLFF
j_gene: TRBJ1-4; abundance: few; len: 15; v_gene: TRBV27; d_gene: TRBD1; CDR3nt: TGTGCCAGCAGCCCGACAGGGGGCCTGTATGAAAAACTGTTTTTT; CDR3aa: CASSPTGGLYEKLFF
j_gene: TRBJ2-1; abundance: -; len: 13; v_gene: TRBV7-2; d_gene: -; CDR3nt: TGTGCCAGCAGCGCACAGGGTTACAATGAGCAGTTCTTC; CDR3aa: CASSAQGYNEQFF
j_gene: TRBJ2-5; abundance: -; len: 14; v_gene: TRBV5-1; d_gene: -; CDR3nt: TGCGCCAGCAGCCCCGGGTCCTCCGCAGAGACCCAGTACTTC; CDR3aa: CASSPGSSAETQYF
j_gene: TRBJ2-7; abundance: -; len: 14; v_gene: TRBV6-6; d_gene: TRBD1; CDR3nt: TGTGCCAGCAGCGCGGACAGGGACCTTTACGAGCAGTACTTC; CDR3aa: CASSADRDLYEQYF
j_gene: TRBJ2-7; abundance: -; len: 14; v_gene: TRBV5-1; d_gene: TRBD1; CDR3nt: TGCGCCAGCAGCCAGGACAGGTTGGGCTACGAGCAGTACTTC; CDR3aa: CASSQDRLGYEQYF
j_gene: TRBJ1-2; abundance: -; len: 14; v_gene: TRBV5-1; d_gene: -; CDR3nt: TGCGCCAGCAGCTTGGAAGAGGGTTTGACTGGCTACACCTTC; CDR3aa: CASSLEEGLTGYTF
j_gene: TRBJ2-7; abundance: -; len: 14; v_gene: TRBV7-9; d_gene: -; CDR3nt: TGTGCCAGCAGCTTAGGAGGAACCCCCTACGAGCAGTACTTC; CDR3aa: CASSLGGTPYEQYF